A single T cell receptor (beta chain) is shown here with its context. The target antigen is unknown. Germline lookup yields CDR1 SGHDN and CDR2 FVKESK. There are 12 residues in the CDR3. V dropped 4 bases and J dropped 10 bases, with 11 bases sitting between them. Clones were read by immunoSEQ multiplex PCR, and TCRdb kept only the in-frame ones, dropping some. The sample comprises roughly 30,000 clones, around 84% of which are singletons, and around 0.79% rests with the top ten. Regarding time point: cycle 4 day 1 (C4D1), after more than five weeks of nivolumab. Autologous stem cell transplantation was followed by relapse in every patient, and brentuximab vedotin exposure varied. The authors purified CD4+ T cells from thawed PBMCs by magnetic negative selection. The best responses consisted of complete response, partial response or progressive disease. The data were obtained in a study of PD-1 blockade in classical Hodgkin lymphoma.

Study findings and constraints: Patients newly diagnosed and complete responders had comparable baseline diversity. CD4+ but not CD8+ TCR diversity rose significantly by C4D1. Prior therapy or disease activity may underlie the repertoire differences, whose causes remain undefined.

The chain combines TRBV14 with TRBJ2-1; D unresolved. Sequences were derived from CD4+ T cells from blood, sampled before the fourth cycle of nivolumab. This TCR derives from a human donor with classical Hodgkin lymphoma. The CDR3 coding sequence is TGTGCCAGCAGCCCGGACCCACGCGAGCAGTTCTTC. Protein sequence: CASSPDPREQFF.